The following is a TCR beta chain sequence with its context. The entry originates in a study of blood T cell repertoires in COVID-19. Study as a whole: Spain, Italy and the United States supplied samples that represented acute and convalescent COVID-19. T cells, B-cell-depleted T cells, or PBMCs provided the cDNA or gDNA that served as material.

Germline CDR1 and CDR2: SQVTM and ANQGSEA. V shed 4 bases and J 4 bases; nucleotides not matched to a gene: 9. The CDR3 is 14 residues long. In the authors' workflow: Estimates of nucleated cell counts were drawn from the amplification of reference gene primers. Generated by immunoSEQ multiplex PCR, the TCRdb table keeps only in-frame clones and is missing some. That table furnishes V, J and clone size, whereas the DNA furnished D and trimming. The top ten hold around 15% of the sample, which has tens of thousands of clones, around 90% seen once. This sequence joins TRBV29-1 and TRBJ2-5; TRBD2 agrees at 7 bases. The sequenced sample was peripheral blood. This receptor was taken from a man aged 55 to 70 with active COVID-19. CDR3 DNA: TGCAGCGTTGCTAAGCGGGGTCTAGGAGAGACCCAGTACTTC. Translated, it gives CSVAKRGLGETQYF.